The 15 T cell receptor beta chains given below trace back to one sample, sequenced in a study of blood T cells in healthy people across ages. Next came a second PCR, run for about 7 to 12 cycles, which used a sample-barcoded 5' primer along with a J-beta primer mix. TCRdb re-called the 5' RACE reads with MiXCR, one entry per CDR3 protein. The repertoire consists of roughly 900,000 distinct CDR3 sequences, with roughly 52% occurring once and the leading ten covering 13%. Sample: blood. All receptors derive from a man aged 25 to 40 in good health.

A few counts support this clonotype. The chain carries TRBV3-1 and TRBJ1-2, with TRBD1 as a possible D gene (5 bases). Trimming removed 2 bases from V and 2 bases from J, with 21 bases in between. Germline CDR1 is LGHDT and CDR2 is YNNKEL (reference sequence). CDR3 size: 18 residues. CDR3 DNA: TGTGCCAGCAGCCAATTTTTTTACGTGCGGGGCGCAAACTATGGCTACACCTTC. Translated: CASSQFFYVRGANYGYTF.

This clonotype was seen more than once but under ten times. V and J are TRBV27 and TRBJ2-1; 9 nucleotides agree with TRBD1. V shed 6 bases, J shed 6 bases, and the junction held 30 bases outside the gene matches. CDR1 and CDR2 from the germline V gene are MNHEY and SMNVEV (reference sequence). The CDR3 contains 22 residues. CDR3: CASRPNRGLGVQIGGLLNEQFF. CDR3 coding DNA: TGTGCCAGCAGGCCCAACAGGGGGCTGGGGGTTCAAATCGGGGGCCTCCTCAATGAGCAGTTCTTC.

A remark on this clonotype: Possible read error: a much larger clone is one base away. The J gene is TRBJ2-7, the V gene TRBV29-1; D not certain. V gave up 0 bases and J gave up 3 bases, with 15 bases separating them. The CDR3 sequence is 15 residues long. CDR1 SQVTM and CDR2 ANQGSEA come from the germline V gene. The CDR3 coding sequence is TGCAGCGTTGAAGAACATGGGAACAGACGCTACGAGCAGTACTTC. The encoded protein is CSVEEHGNRRYEQYF.

This chain joins TRBV28 and TRBJ2-3; 7 bases fit TRBD2. Germline V lookup: CDR1 MDHEN, CDR2 SYDVKM. The length of the CDR3 is 14 residues. With V trimmed by 6 bases and J by 6 bases, 9 bases remained unmatched. CDR3 sequence (DNA): TGTGCCAGCAGCCCTCCACTAGCGACCGATACGCAGTATTTT. It is translated as CASSPPLATDTQYF.

The chain combines TRBV6-6 with TRBJ1-2; no clear D. The CDR3 is 14 residues long. Per germline, CDR1 MNHNY and CDR2 SVGAGI (reference sequence). Trimming removed 4 bases from V and 2 bases from J, with 11 bases in between. In DNA, the CDR3 is TGTGCCAGCAGTTCCATCGCCATGAACTATGGCTACACCTTC. Protein: CASSSIAMNYGYTF.

The chain carries TRBV2 and TRBJ2-7; the D gene is possibly TRBD2 (5 bases). Germline V gene data show CDR1 as SNHLY and CDR2 as FYNNEI. V gave up 8 bases and J gave up 6 bases, with 17 bases separating them. The CDR3 runs 13 residues. The CDR3 nucleotides read TGTGCCAGCCGCGGGTCATCGGCAGGCGAGCAGTACTTC. It encodes CASRGSSAGEQYF.

The rearrangement links TRBV3-1 to TRBJ2-5; possibly TRBD2 for D (5 bases). The CDR3 contains 15 residues. The germline V and J ends were trimmed by 0 bases and 5 bases, with 13 bases remaining between them. CDR1 is LGHDT and CDR2 is YNNKEL in the germline V gene (reference sequence). The CDR3 bases are TGTGCCAGCAGCCAAGAGAGCTGGAGGAGGGAGACCCAGTACTTC. Amino acids: CASSQESWRRETQYF.

The table lists this clonotype with a few counts. The CDR3 region is CASSQERNSADTQYF. The CDR3 nucleotides read TGCGCCAGCAGCCAAGAAAGAAACTCAGCAGATACGCAGTATTTT. The chain recombines TRBV4-3 with TRBJ2-3; D unclear. V lost 0 bases, J lost 4 bases, and 11 bases lay in between. This CDR3 is 15 amino acids long. CDR1 and CDR2 (germline): LGHNA, YSLEER.

This clonotype was recorded many times. The chain employs TRBV5-5 and TRBJ2-3, with a tentative D call TRBD2 (5 bases). Trimming cost V 0 bases and J 3 bases, with 8 bases left between them. The germline CDR1 and CDR2 sequences are SGHKS and YYEKEE (reference sequence). CDR3 length: 14 residues. This CDR3 reads CASSLGRLTDTQYF. DNA for the CDR3: TGTGCCAGCAGCTTGGGACGACTAACAGATACGCAGTATTTT.

In this sample, this clonotype turned up a few times. The CDR3 protein is CASSSRGAETQYF. The CDR3 DNA sequence: TGTGCCAGCAGCTCCCGTGGGGCAGAGACCCAGTACTTC. The J gene is TRBJ2-5, the V gene TRBV3-1; the D gene is possibly TRBD1 (5 bases). Germline values: CDR1 LGHDT, CDR2 YNNKEL (reference sequence). Trimming shortened V by 5 bases and J by 4 bases, and 11 bases separated the two germline ends. CDR3 length: 13 amino acids.

The chain carries TRBV6-5 and TRBJ2-5; 7 bases map to TRBD2. The germline gives CDR1 MNHEY, CDR2 SVGAGI. The CDR3 has 19 amino acids. V was clipped by 0 bases and J by 11 bases; unmatched bases: 24. CDR3 in DNA: TGTGCCAGCAGTTACTCGGCCCCTTGGGCTAGCGGAATCTACAATGAGCAGTACTTC. It codes for CASSYSAPWASGIYNEQYF.

The genes are TRBV6-6 and TRBJ1-1; perhaps TRBD1 as D (5 bases). The CDR3 totals 15 residues. Trimming removed 7 bases at V and 1 base at J, with 16 bases between. The germline V gene encodes CDR1 MNHNY and CDR2 SVGAGI (reference sequence). In DNA form, the CDR3 reads TGTGCCAGCATTGAGGGACGAGGGAGGAACACTGAAGCTTTCTTT. Translation gives CASIEGRGRNTEAFF.

The V call is TRBV27, the J call TRBJ2-2, with D maybe TRBD2 (6 bases). Per germline, CDR1 MNHEY and CDR2 SMNVEV (reference sequence). V was clipped by 0 bases and J by 1 base, with 15 bases between them. This CDR3 is built from 18 residues. In DNA, the CDR3 is TGTGCCAGCAGTTTATCCGGGGGTTGGCGGGGGAACACCGGGGAGCTGTTTTTT. It specifies CASSLSGGWRGNTGELFF.

V gene TRBV2 combines with J gene TRBJ2-1; D tentatively fits TRBD1 or TRBD2 (5 bases each). Trimming took off 4 bases at V and 8 bases at J, with 18 bases between the two ends. Per the germline V gene, CDR1 is SNHLY and CDR2 is FYNNEI. This CDR3 comprises 15 residues. Written as DNA, the CDR3 is TGTGCCAGCAGTGTGGGGGACCTGGGCTCGGATGAGCAGTTCTTC. As protein: CASSVGDLGSDEQFF.

This clonotype has only a few counts. The chain combines TRBV6-6 with TRBJ2-7, with a possible D match to TRBD2 (6 bases). The last part of the DNA fits TRBJ2-5 better; the J call may be wrong. The V gene's germline CDR1 is MNHNY and CDR2 SVGAGI (reference sequence). The CDR3 consists of 14 residues. CDR3 sequence (DNA): TGTGCCAGCAGTTACGGGGGACTCCGGGAGACCCAGTACTTC. As protein: CASSYGGLRETQYF.